This record concerns one T cell receptor (beta chain) sequence. Its target is unknown. CDR3 length: 15 residues. Germline V lookup: CDR1 WSHSY, CDR2 SAAADI. The table came from immunoSEQ multiplex PCR; TCRdb's copy has only in-frame clones and leaves some out. In the table there are around 13,000 clones, 90% of which are singletons. Relapse after autologous stem cell transplantation occurred in every patient, and brentuximab vedotin exposure varied. Thawed PBMCs underwent magnetic negative selection to yield purified CD4+ T cells. The data originate from a study of PD-1 blockade in classical Hodgkin lymphoma. Regarding the study as a whole: Reports indicated that newly diagnosed patients had lower baseline TCR diversity than healthy donors did. Patients with a complete response exhibited baseline diversity comparable to newly diagnosed patients.

This receptor was identified in a human donor with classical Hodgkin lymphoma. The sequencing used CD4+ T cells from blood, collected at baseline. The rearrangement uses TRBV10-2 and TRBJ2-5; possible D gene TRBD2, 5 bases. TRBJ2-7 explains the end of the DNA better; the J call may be wrong. In DNA, the CDR3 is TGCGCCAGCAGACTAATTTCGGGAAGCTCCTACGAGCAGTACTTC. It encodes CASRLISGSSYEQYF.